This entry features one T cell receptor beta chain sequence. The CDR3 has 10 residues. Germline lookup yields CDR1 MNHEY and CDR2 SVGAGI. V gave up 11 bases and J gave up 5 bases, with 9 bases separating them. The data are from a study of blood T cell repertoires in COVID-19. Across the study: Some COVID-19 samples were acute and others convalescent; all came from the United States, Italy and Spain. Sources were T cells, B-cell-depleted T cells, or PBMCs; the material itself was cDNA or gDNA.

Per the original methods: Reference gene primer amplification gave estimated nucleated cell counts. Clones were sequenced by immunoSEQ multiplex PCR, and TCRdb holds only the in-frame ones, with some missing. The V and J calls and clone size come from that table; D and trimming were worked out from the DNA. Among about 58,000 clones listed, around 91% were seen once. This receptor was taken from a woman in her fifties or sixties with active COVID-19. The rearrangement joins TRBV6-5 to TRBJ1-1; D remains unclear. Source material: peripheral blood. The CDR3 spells CAGGRTEAFF. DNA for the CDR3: TGTGCCGGAGGTAGGACTGAAGCTTTCTTT.